A single sample is the source of the 25 T cell receptor beta chains below, sequenced in a study of blood T cell repertoires in COVID-19. Profiled with immunoSEQ multiplex PCR; TCRdb holds only in-frame clones, not every one. The data hold around 130,000 clones, with 84% observed a single time. Sequenced input: PBMCs or T cells enriched from blood (not recorded which). The receptors come from a woman aged 25-40 years who had recovered from COVID-19.

The J gene is TRBJ2-3, the V gene TRBV10-3; a possible D gene is TRBD1 (6 bases). This CDR3 region has 13 residues. V was shortened by 8 bases and J by 4 bases, with 13 bases between the two germline ends. Germline lookup yields CDR1 ENHRY and CDR2 SYGVKD. CDR3 residues: CAIGGQGPDTQYF. For the CDR3, the DNA is TGTGCCATCGGAGGTCAGGGGCCAGATACGCAGTATTTT.

Concerning this clone: This clone may be a read error of a much larger clone one base away. Other nucleotide sequences in the sample specify the same CDR3. The CDR3 loop reads CASSQVADYSYEQYF. CDR3 sequence (DNA): TGCGCCAGCAGCCAAGTCGCGGACTACTCCTACGAGCAGTACTTC. The chain is built from TRBV4-3 and TRBJ2-7; TRBD2 is a possible D gene (6 bases). The CDR3 is 15 amino acids. Trimming shortened V by 1 base and J by 0 bases, and 10 bases separated the two germline ends. Looked up from germline, CDR1 is LGHNA and CDR2 is YSLEER.

The chain couples TRBV19 to TRBJ2-7, with 10 bases aligning to TRBD2. The length of the CDR3 is 17 residues. The trim removed 6 bases at V and 1 base at J, leaving 12 bases unmatched. The germline CDR1 and CDR2 sequences are LNHDA and SQIVND (reference sequence). The CDR3 loop reads CASSRLGASGSSYEQYF. CDR3 coding DNA: TGTGCCAGTAGCCGCCTTGGGGCTAGCGGGAGTTCCTACGAGCAGTACTTC.

The chain recombines TRBV30 with TRBJ1-6; a possible D gene is TRBD1 (5 bases). V shed 5 bases and J shed 3 bases, with 8 bases lying between them. The CDR3 runs to 13 residues. Germline CDR1 and CDR2: GTSNPN and SVGIG (reference sequence). The CDR3 DNA reads TGTGCCTGGGGGGCCCTCTATAATTCACCCCTCCACTTT. This sequence encodes CAWGALYNSPLHF.

This clone was recorded only once. The CDR3 is CSVEDQRGGYTF. The CDR3 DNA follows: TGCAGCGTTGAAGATCAAAGGGGGGGCTACACCTTC. J is TRBJ1-2 and V is TRBV29-1, with a possible D match to TRBD1 (6 bases). In germline, CDR1 is SQVTM, CDR2 ANQGSEA. The CDR3 is 12 amino acids. V lost 0 bases, J lost 8 bases, and 10 bases lay in between.

The rearrangement links TRBV11-2 to TRBJ1-4; TRBD1 is a possible D gene (5 bases). V lost 1 base and J lost 6, with 6 bases in between. The CDR3 is 13 residues long. Germline CDR1 reads SGHAT; CDR2 reads FQNNGV. The CDR3 DNA reads as TGTGCCAGCAGCTTAGCCAGGGATGAAAAACTGTTTTTT. Translating it yields CASSLARDEKLFF.

The genes are TRBV9 and TRBJ2-5, with 8 nucleotides matching TRBD2. CDR3 length: 14 amino acids. From germline, CDR1 is SGDLS and CDR2 YYNGEE. The junction had 14 bases not matched to a gene; V was cut back by 4 bases and J by 12 bases. The CDR3 loop reads CASSPSRGGTSKYF. The CDR3 DNA reads TGTGCCAGCAGCCCCTCCCGGGGGGGGACCTCAAAGTACTTC.

This chain links TRBV27 with TRBJ2-1; D unclear. The germline V gene encodes CDR1 MNHEY and CDR2 SMNVEV (reference sequence). This CDR3 spans 13 amino acids. Trimming shortened V by 1 base and J by 7 bases, and 8 bases separated the two germline ends. This CDR3 reads CASSLFWANEQFF. The CDR3 DNA reads as TGTGCCAGCAGTTTATTTTGGGCAAATGAGCAGTTCTTC.

The chain is built from TRBV7-9 and TRBJ2-7, with a tentative D call TRBD1 (5 bases). Germline CDR1 reads SEHNR; CDR2 reads FQNEAQ (reference sequence). The V end was cut by 5 bases, the J end by 0 bases, with 20 bases between. The CDR3 totals 17 residues. The CDR3 region has the DNA TGTGCCAGCAGCCCTTATAACTGGGGCTCCAGCTCCTACGAGCAGTACTTC. The encoded protein is CASSPYNWGSSSYEQYF.

This chain connects TRBV7-9 to TRBJ2-1; 7 bases align to TRBD2. Germline V gene data show CDR1 as SEHNR and CDR2 as FQNEAQ (reference sequence). CDR3 length: 13 residues. J lost 9 bases, V lost 1 base, and 3 bases had no gene match. The DNA for the CDR3 is TGTGCCAGCAGCTTAGAGACGGGAGGTGAGCAGTTCTTC. Its translation is CASSLETGGEQFF.

The chain has TRBV6-5 and TRBJ1-1, with D hard to call. This CDR3 has 13 residues. Germline loops: CDR1 MNHEY, CDR2 SVGAGI. The CDR3 coding sequence is TGTGGTATAACAAGTAGCGAGGCGACTGAAGCTTTCTTT. It yields the protein CGITSSEATEAFF.

The chain couples TRBV24-1 to TRBJ2-2; TRBD2 matches at 14 bases. The CDR3 spans 19 residues. The trim removed 2 bases at V and 0 bases at J, leaving 4 bases unmatched. CDR1 KGHDR and CDR2 SFDVKD come from the germline V gene. The CDR3 reads CATSDSGLAGGTNTGELFF. CDR3 coding DNA: TGTGCCACCAGTGATTCCGGACTAGCGGGAGGTACGAACACCGGGGAGCTGTTTTTT.

V usage is TRBV27 and J usage is TRBJ2-6, with D uncertain. Trimming shortened V by 0 bases and J by 2 bases, and 14 bases separated the two germline ends. The CDR3 extends over 18 amino acids. CDR1 is MNHEY and CDR2 is SMNVEV in the germline V gene (reference sequence). The CDR3 region is CASSLSKAGAPGANVLTF. Here the CDR3 DNA reads TGTGCCAGCAGTTTATCGAAGGCAGGCGCCCCTGGGGCCAACGTCCTGACTTTC.

V is TRBV28 and J is TRBJ2-7; D is possibly TRBD2 (5 bases). The CDR3 is 13 amino acids. Germline values: CDR1 MDHEN, CDR2 SYDVKM. The V and J ends lost 8 bases and 0 bases respectively, with 11 bases between them. CDR3 nucleotide sequence: TGTGCCAGCCGAGGGCGGGCCTCCTACGAGCAGTACTTC. Translated, it gives CASRGRASYEQYF.

V is TRBV30 and J is TRBJ2-3; 15 positions match TRBD2. J lost 3 bases, V lost 3 bases, and 1 base had no gene match. Germline V gives CDR1 GTSNPN, CDR2 SVGIG (reference sequence). The CDR3 spans 15 residues. The DNA for the CDR3 is TGTGCCTGGAGAGGGACTAGCGGGAGGACAGATACGCAGTATTTT. This translates into CAWRGTSGRTDTQYF.

The chain links TRBV5-1 to TRBJ2-7; 12 nucleotides align to TRBD2. This CDR3 comprises 14 residues. V lost 4 bases to trimming and J lost 7 bases; unmatched junction nucleotides: 6. CDR1 is SGHRS and CDR2 is YFSETQ in the germline V gene. The CDR3 loop is CASSLTSGREEQYF. The CDR3 region has the DNA TGCGCCAGCAGCCTGACTAGCGGGAGAGAAGAGCAGTACTTC.

The chain joins TRBV5-1 to TRBJ1-1; 7 bases agree with TRBD1. V trimming: 6 bases; J trimming: 6 bases; junction bases outside the gene matches: 14. The CDR3 is 15 residues long. CDR1 is SGHRS, CDR2 YFSETQ, per germline. The DNA of the CDR3 is TGCGCCAGCATGGAGACAGGGCGATTTGGGGCTGAAGCTTTCTTT. Protein sequence: CASMETGRFGAEAFF. The variable domain in full, completed from reference TRBV5-1 and TRBJ1-1, reads KAGVTQTPRYLIKTRGQQVTLSCSPISGHRSVSWYQQTPGQGLQFLFEYFSETQRNKGNFPGRFSGRQFSNSRSEMNVSTLELGDSALYLCASMETGRFGAEAFFGQGTRLTVV.

The chain employs TRBV5-3 and TRBJ2-3; weak D call: TRBD2 (6 bases). TRBV5-3 is placed among ORFs of uncertain function. Trimming cost V 4 bases and J 4 bases, with 13 bases left between them. This CDR3 is 14 amino acids long. CDR3 loop: CARSIRDSPDTQYF. The DNA for the CDR3 is TGTGCCAGAAGCATCCGGGACTCCCCAGATACGCAGTATTTT.

V gene TRBV28 combines with J gene TRBJ2-2, with a weak D call TRBD1 (6 bases). Germline CDR1 and CDR2: MDHEN and SYDVKM. This CDR3 is 15 amino acids long. V was trimmed by 3 bases and J by 1 base, leaving 9 bases between them. The CDR3 here is CASSLDSLNTGELFF. The CDR3 DNA follows: TGTGCCAGCAGTTTGGACAGTCTGAACACCGGGGAGCTGTTTTTT. The full variable domain, rest sourced from reference TRBV28 and TRBJ2-2, is DVKVTQSSRYLVKRTGEKVFLECVQDMDHENMFWYRQDPGLGLRLIYFSYDVKMKEKGDIPEGYSVSREKKERFSLILESASTNQTSMYLCASSLDSLNTGELFFGEGSRLTVL.

The V gene is TRBV5-6, the J gene TRBJ2-5; 7 bases are shared with TRBD2. This CDR3 spans 16 amino acids. Germline V gene lookup returns CDR1 SGHDT and CDR2 YYEEEE. Losses at the gene ends were 1 base for V and 2 bases for J; bases not matched to a gene: 8. CDR3 sequence reads: CASSLRAGDYQETQYF. CDR3 nucleotides: TGTGCCAGCAGCTTGAGGGCGGGAGATTATCAAGAGACCCAGTACTTC.

V usage is TRBV2 and J usage is TRBJ1-3; perhaps TRBD1 as D (6 bases). Germline assignment: CDR1 SNHLY and CDR2 FYNNEI. With 0 bases removed from V and 0 bases from J, the gap between germline ends came to 15 bases. The CDR3 spans 18 residues. The CDR3 nucleotides are TGTGCCAGCAGTGAAGCGGCGACAGGATCTTACTCTGGAAACACCATATATTTT. Amino acids: CASSEAATGSYSGNTIYF.

The V call is TRBV29-1, the J call TRBJ2-7; D is undetermined. Germline V gene data show CDR1 as SQVTM and CDR2 as ANQGSEA. V was pared by 7 bases and J by 2 bases, with 9 bases between. This CDR3 is 11 amino acids long. CDR3 nucleotide sequence: TGCAGCGCCGGAGCCCCCTACGAGCAGTACTTC. It yields the protein CSAGAPYEQYF.

The chain carries TRBV19 and TRBJ2-2, with 9 nucleotides matching TRBD2. The CDR3 is made up of 16 amino acids. CDR1 and CDR2 from the germline V gene are LNHDA and SQIVND (reference sequence). V shed 3 bases and J 0 bases; nucleotides not matched to a gene: 2. The CDR3 DNA is TGTGCCAGTAGTATGTTAGCGGGGGCGAACACCGGGGAGCTGTTTTTT. It specifies CASSMLAGANTGELFF.

CDR3 sequence (DNA): TGCGCCAGCAGCCAATCACAGGTTACCGATCAGCCCCAGCATTTT. Translating it yields CASSQSQVTDQPQHF. The chain combines TRBV4-3 with TRBJ1-5, with D tentatively TRBD1 (5 bases). There are 15 residues in the CDR3. Germline-derived CDR1 and CDR2 are LGHNA and YSLEER. V lost 2 bases, J lost 5 bases, and 13 bases lay in between.

The V call is TRBV3-1 (or the pseudogene TRBV3-2), the J call TRBJ2-6; TRBD1 is a possible D gene (5 bases). The length of the CDR3 is 15 residues. Germline V gene lookup returns CDR1 LGHDT and CDR2 YNNKEL (reference sequence). V was pared by 4 bases and J by 0 bases, with 7 bases between. DNA of the CDR3: TGTGCCAGCAGCCTAGGGGCCTCTGGGGCCAACGTCCTGACTTTC. Its protein is CASSLGASGANVLTF.